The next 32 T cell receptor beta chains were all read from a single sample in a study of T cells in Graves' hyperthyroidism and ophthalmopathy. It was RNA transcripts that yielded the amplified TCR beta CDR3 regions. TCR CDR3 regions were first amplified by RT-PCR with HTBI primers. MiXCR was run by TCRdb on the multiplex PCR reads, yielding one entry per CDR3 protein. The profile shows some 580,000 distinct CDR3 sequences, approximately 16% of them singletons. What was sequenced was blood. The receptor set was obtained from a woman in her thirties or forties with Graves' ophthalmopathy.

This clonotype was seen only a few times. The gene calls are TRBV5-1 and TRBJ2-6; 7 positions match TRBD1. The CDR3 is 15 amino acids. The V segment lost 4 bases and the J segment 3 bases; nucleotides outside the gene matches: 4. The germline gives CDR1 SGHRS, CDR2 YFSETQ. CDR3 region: CASSRQGVGANVLTF. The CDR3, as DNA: TGCGCCAGCAGCAGACAGGGAGTTGGGGCCAACGTCCTGACTTTC. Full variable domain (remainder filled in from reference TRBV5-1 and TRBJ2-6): KAGVTQTPRYLIKTRGQQVTLSCSPISGHRSVSWYQQTPGQGLQFLFEYFSETQRNKGNFPGRFSGRQFSNSRSEMNVSTLELGDSALYLCASSRQGVGANVLTFGAGSRLTVL.

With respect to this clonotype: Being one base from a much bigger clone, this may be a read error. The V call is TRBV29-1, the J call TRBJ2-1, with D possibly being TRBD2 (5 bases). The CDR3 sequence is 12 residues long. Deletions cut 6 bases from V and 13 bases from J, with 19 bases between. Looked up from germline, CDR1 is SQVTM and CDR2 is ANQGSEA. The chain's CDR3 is CSVPLGSETQFF. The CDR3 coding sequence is TGCAGCGTCCCACTAGGTTCCGAGACCCAGTTCTTC.

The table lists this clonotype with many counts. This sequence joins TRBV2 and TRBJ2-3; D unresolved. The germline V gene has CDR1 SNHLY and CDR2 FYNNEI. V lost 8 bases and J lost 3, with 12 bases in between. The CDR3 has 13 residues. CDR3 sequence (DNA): TGTGCCAGCCGTTTGTGGGTAACAGATACGCAGTATTTT. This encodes CASRLWVTDTQYF.

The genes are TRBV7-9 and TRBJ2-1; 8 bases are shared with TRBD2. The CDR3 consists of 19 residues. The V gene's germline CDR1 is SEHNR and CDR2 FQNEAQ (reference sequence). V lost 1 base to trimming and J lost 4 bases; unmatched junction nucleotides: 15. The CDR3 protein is CASSLDLGTRKLNYNEQFF. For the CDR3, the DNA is TGTGCCAGCAGCTTAGATCTCGGGACTAGAAAATTAAATTACAATGAGCAGTTCTTC.

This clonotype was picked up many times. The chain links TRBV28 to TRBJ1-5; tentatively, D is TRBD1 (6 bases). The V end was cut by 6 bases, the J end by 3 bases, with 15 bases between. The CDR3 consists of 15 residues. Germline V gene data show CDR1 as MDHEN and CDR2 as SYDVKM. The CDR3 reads CASSPGARINQPQHF. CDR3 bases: TGTGCCAGCAGCCCAGGGGCGAGAATCAATCAGCCCCAGCATTTT.

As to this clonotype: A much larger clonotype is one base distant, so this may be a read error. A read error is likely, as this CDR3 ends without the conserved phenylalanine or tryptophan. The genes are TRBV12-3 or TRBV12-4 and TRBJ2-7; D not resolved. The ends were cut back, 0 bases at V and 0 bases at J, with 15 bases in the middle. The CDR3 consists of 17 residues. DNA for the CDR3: TGTGCCAGCAGTTTAGCGCCGGGCGGAACCAGCTCCTACGAGCAGTACCTC. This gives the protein CASSLAPGGTSSYEQYL.

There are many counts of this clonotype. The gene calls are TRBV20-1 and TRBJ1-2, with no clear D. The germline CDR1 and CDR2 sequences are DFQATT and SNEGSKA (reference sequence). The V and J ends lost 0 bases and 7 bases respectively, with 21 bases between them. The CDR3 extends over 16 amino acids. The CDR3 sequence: CSARDRSRVRVGGYTF. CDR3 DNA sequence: TGCAGTGCTAGAGATCGATCAAGGGTTCGGGTCGGTGGCTACACCTTC.

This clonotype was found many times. The CDR3 DNA follows: TGTGCCAGCACCCAAGGTTATTCCCTCGGGGCTGAAGCTTTCTTT. Protein: CASTQGYSLGAEAFF. The V gene is TRBV6-1, the J gene TRBJ1-1; D gene unclear. This CDR3 spans 15 amino acids. Trimming removed 7 bases at V and 6 bases at J, with 21 bases between. Germline V gene data show CDR1 as MNHNS and CDR2 as SASEGT.

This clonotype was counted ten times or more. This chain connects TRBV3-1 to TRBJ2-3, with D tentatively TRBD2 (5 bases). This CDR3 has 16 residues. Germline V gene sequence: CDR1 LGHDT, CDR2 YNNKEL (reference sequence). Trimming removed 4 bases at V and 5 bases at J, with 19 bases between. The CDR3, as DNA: TGTGCCAGCAGCCGCTCAGCGGCTCCACGGGGAGATACGCAGTATTTT. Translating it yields CASSRSAAPRGDTQYF.

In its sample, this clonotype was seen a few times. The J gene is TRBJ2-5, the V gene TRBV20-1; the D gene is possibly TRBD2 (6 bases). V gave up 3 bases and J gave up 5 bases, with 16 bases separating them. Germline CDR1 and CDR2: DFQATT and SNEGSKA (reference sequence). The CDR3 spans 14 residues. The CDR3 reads CSASGGGLAETQYF. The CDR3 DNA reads TGCAGTGCTAGCGGGGGAGGACTTGCTGAGACCCAGTACTTC.

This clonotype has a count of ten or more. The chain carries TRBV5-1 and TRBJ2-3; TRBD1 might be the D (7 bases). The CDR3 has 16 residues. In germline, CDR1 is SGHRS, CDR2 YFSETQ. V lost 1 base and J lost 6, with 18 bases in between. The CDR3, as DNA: TGCGCCAGCAGCTTGCGGGACAGCGTCCGGGGGGATACGCAGTATTTT. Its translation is CASSLRDSVRGDTQYF.

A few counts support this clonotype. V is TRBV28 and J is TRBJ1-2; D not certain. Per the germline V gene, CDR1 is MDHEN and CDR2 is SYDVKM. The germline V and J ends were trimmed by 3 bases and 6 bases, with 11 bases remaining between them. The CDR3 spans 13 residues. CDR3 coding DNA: TGTGCCAGCAGTTTTATTACCGACAATGGCTACACCTTC. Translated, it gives CASSFITDNGYTF.

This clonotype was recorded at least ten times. The CDR3 protein is CASSRGTGAVEKLFF. CDR3 sequence (DNA): TGTGCCAGCTCACGTGGGACAGGGGCTGTGGAAAAACTGTTTTTT. The V call is TRBV18, the J call TRBJ1-4; 10 bases align to TRBD1. This CDR3 comprises 15 residues. Germline V lookup: CDR1 KGHSH, CDR2 LQKENI. V was pared by 4 bases and J by 8 bases, with 7 bases of the junction left unmatched.

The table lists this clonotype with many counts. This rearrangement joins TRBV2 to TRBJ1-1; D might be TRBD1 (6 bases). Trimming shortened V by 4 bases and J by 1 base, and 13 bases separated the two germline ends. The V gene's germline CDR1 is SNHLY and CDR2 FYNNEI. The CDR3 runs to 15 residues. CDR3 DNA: TGTGCCAGCAGTGTATATGCAGGGGCGAACACTGAAGCTTTCTTT. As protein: CASSVYAGANTEAFF. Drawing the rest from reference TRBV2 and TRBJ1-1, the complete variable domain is EPEVTQTPSHQVTQMGQEVILRCVPISNHLYFYWYRQILGQKVEFLVSFYNNEISEKSEIFDDQFSVERPDGSNFTLKIRSTKLEDSAMYFCASSVYAGANTEAFFGQGTRLTVV.

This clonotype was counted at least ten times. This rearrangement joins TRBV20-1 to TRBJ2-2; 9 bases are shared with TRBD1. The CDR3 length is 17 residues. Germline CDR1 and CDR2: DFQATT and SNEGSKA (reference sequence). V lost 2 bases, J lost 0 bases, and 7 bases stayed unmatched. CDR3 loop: CSARTLQGAANTGELFF. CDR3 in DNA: TGCAGTGCTAGAACCCTACAGGGGGCGGCGAACACCGGGGAGCTGTTTTTT.

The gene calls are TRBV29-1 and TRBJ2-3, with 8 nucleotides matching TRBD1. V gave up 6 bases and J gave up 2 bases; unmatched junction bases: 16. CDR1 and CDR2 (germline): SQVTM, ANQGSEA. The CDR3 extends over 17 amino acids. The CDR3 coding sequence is TGCAGCGTGCGGGCCCGGGACAGGACACTATACACAGATACGCAGTATTTT. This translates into CSVRARDRTLYTDTQYF.

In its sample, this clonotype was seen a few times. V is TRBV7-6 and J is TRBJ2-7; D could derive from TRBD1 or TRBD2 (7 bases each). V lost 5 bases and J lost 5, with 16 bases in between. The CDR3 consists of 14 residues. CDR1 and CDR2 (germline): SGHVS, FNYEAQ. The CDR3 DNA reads TGTGCCAGCAGCCCAAGGCAGGGGGGGGACGAGCAGTACTTC. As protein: CASSPRQGGDEQYF. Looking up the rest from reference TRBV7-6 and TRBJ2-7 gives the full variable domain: GAGVSQSPRYKVTKRGQDVALRCDPISGHVSLYWYRQALGQGPEFLTYFNYEAQQDKSGLPNDRFSAERPEGSISTLTIQRTEQRDSAMYRCASSPRQGGDEQYFGPGTRLTVT.

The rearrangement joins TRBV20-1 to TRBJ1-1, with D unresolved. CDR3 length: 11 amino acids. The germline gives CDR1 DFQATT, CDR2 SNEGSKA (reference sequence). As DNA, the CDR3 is TGCAAAGCGGGGAGCGGCACTGAAGCTTTCTTT. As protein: CKAGSGTEAFF.

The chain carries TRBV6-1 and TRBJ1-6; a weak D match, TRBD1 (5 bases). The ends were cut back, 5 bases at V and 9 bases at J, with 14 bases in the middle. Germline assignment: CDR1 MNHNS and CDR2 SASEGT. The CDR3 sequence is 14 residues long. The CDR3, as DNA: TGTGCCAGCAGTACTGGGCCTGGGGGTTCACCCCTCCACTTT. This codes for CASSTGPGGSPLHF.

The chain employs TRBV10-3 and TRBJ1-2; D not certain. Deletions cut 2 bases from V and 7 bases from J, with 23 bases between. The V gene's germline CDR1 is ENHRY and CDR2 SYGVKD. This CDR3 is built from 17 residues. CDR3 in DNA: TGTGCCATCAGTGAGGCGGAAGGGTTAAGCAGCATTGCTGGCTACACCTTC. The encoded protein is CAISEAEGLSSIAGYTF.

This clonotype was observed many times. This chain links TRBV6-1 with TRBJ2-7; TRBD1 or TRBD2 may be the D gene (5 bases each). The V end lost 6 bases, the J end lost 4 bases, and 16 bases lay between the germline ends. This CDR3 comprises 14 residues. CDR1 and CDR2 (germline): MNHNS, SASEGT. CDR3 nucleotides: TGTGCCAGCAGACCCCAGGGACGGAGTTACGAGCAGTACTTC. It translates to CASRPQGRSYEQYF.

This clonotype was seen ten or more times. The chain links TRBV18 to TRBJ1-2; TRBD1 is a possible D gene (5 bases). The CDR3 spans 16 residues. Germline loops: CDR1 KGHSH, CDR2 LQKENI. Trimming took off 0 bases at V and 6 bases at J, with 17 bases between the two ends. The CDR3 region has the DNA TGTGCCAGCTCACCACCGCAGTCCGTGGGGCTTCATGGCTACACCTTC. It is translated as CASSPPQSVGLHGYTF.

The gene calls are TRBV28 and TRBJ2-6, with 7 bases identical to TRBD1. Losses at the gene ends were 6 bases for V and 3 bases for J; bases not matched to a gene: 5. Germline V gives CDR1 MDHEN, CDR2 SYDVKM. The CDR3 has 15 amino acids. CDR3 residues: CASRTGFVGANVLTF. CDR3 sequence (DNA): TGTGCCAGCAGGACAGGGTTCGTTGGGGCCAACGTCCTGACTTTC.

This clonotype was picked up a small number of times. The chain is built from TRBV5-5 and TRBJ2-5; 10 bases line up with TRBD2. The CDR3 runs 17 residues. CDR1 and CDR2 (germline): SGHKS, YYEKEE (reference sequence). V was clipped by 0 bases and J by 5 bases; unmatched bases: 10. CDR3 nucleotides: TGTGCCAGCAGCTTGGTCTCAAGCGGGGGGGTATTGGAGACCCAGTACTTC. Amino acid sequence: CASSLVSSGGVLETQYF.

CDR3 protein: CASSLSHPRSSYNSPLHF. The DNA of the CDR3 is TGTGCCAGCAGCTTAAGTCATCCTAGGAGCTCCTATAATTCACCCCTCCACTTT. This rearrangement joins TRBV7-2 to TRBJ1-6; D unresolved. V was clipped by 2 bases and J by 0 bases, with 14 bases between them. The germline V gene encodes CDR1 SGHTA and CDR2 FQGNSA. The CDR3 runs 18 residues.

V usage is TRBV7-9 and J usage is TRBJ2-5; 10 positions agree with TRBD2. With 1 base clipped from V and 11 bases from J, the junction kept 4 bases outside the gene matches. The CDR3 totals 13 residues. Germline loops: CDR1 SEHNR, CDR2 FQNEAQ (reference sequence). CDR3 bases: TGTGCCAGCAGCTTAGTTACTAGCGGGAATCAGTACTTC. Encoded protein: CASSLVTSGNQYF.

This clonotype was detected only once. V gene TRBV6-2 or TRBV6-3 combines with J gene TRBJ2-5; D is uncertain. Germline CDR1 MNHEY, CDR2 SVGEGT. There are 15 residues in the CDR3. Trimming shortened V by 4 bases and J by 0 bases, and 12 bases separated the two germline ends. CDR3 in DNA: TGTGCCAGCAGTTCTTTTAGTGGGGACCAAGAGACCCAGTACTTC. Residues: CASSSFSGDQETQYF.

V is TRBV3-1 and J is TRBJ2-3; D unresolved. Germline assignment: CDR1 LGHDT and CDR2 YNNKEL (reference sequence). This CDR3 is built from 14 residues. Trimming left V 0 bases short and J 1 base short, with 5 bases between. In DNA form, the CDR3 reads TGTGCCAGCAGCCAAGATCTCGGCACAGATACGCAGTATTTT. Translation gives CASSQDLGTDTQYF.

The CDR3 spells CASSQDPDLLGLGTGELFF. In DNA, the CDR3 is TGCGCCAGCAGCCAAGACCCCGACTTACTAGGGCTGGGCACCGGGGAGCTGTTTTTT. J is TRBJ2-2 and V is TRBV4-1, with D possibly being TRBD2 (5 bases). With 0 bases removed from V and 4 bases from J, the gap between germline ends came to 21 bases. This CDR3 is built from 19 residues. Germline V CDR1 and CDR2: MGHRA, YSYEKL.

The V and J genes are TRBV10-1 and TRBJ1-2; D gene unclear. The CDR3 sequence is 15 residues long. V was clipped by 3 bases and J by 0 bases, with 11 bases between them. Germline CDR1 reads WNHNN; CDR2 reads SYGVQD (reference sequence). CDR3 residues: CASSDPRRANYGYTF. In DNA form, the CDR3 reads TGCGCCAGCAGTGACCCTAGGCGAGCTAACTATGGCTACACCTTC.

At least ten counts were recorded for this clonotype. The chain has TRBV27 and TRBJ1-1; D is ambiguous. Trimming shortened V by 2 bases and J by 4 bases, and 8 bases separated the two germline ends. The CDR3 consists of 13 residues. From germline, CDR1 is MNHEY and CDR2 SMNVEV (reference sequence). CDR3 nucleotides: TGTGCCAGCAGTTTAGTGGACGGCACTGAAGCTTTCTTT. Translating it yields CASSLVDGTEAFF.

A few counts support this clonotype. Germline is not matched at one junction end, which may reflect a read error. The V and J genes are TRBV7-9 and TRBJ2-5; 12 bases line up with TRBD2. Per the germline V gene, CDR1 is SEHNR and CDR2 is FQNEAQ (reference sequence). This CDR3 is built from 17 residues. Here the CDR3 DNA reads TGTGCCAGCACCCCACCGACTAGCGGGAGCTTGGGAGAGACCCGGTACTTC. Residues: CASTPPTSGSLGETRYF.